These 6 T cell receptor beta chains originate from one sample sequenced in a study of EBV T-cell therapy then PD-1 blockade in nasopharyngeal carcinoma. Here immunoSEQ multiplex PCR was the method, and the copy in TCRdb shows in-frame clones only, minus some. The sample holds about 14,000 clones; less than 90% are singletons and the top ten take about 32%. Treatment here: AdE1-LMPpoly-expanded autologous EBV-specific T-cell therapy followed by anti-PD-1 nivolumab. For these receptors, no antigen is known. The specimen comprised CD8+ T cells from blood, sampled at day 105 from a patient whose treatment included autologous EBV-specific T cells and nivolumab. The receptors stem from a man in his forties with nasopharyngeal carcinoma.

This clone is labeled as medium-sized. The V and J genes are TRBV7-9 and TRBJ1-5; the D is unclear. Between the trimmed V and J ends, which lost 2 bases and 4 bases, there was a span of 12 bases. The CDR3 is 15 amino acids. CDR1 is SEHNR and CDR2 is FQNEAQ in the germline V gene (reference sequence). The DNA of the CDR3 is TGTGCCAGCAGCTTAACACACGCGGGGAATCAGCCCCAGCATTTT. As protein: CASSLTHAGNQPQHF.

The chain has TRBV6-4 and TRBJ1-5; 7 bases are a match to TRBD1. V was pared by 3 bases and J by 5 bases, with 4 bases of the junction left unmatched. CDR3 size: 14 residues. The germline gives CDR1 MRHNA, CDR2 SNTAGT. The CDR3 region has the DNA TGTGCCAGCAGTGAGGGGACAGATCATCAGCCCCAGCATTTT. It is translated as CASSEGTDHQPQHF.

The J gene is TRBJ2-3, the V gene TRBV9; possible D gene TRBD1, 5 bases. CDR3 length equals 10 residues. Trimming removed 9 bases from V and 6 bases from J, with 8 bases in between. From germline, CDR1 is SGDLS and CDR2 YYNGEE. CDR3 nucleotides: TGTGCCACCTCAGGGGATACGCAGTATTTT. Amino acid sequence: CATSGDTQYF.

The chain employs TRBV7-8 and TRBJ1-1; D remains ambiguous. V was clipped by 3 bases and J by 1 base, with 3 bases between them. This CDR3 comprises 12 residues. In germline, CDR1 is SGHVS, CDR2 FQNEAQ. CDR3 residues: CASSFENTEAFF. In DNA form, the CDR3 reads TGTGCCAGCAGCTTTGAGAACACTGAAGCTTTCTTT.

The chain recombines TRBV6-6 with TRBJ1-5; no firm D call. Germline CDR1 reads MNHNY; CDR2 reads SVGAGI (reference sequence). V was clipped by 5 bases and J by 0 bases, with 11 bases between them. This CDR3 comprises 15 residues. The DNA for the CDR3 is TGTGCCAGCAGTCTCCTCCAAATTAGCAATCAGCCCCAGCATTTT. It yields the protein CASSLLQISNQPQHF.

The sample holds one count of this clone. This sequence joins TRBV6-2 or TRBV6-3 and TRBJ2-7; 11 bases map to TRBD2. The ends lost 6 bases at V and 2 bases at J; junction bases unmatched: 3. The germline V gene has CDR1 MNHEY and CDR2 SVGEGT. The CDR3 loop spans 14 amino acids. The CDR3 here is CASSLLAGAYEQYF. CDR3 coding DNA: TGTGCCAGCAGCTTACTAGCGGGGGCCTACGAGCAGTACTTC.